This note documents a single TCR beta chain sequence. Its specificity is not known. This record belongs to a study of shared clonotypes between healthy human individuals. About the research overall: Each donor had three CD4 naive, three CD4 memory, two CD8 naive and one CD8 memory plate.

Repertoires were generated with immunoSEQ multiplex PCR, while TCRdb's copy carries only in-frame clones and drops some. The sample lists about 1.5 million clones, 95% to 99% occurring once. Whole-study findings and limits: A generally larger estimated richness was seen in naive subsets than in memory subsets. Rarefaction exposed incomplete sorted-subset sequencing despite large depth.

A CD45RA-negative memory subset and a CD45RA+ naive subset were separated from the CD4+ cells. Germline V lookup: CDR1 MDHEN, CDR2 SYDVKM. This CDR3 comprises 18 residues. V dropped 1 base and J dropped 9; count of bases not matched to a gene: 18. V gene TRBV28 combines with J gene TRBJ2-1; 7 bases align to TRBD1. This sequence was found in a man aged 25-40 years in good health. Material: naive CD4+ T cells sorted from blood. This sample's subset: CD45RA+ positively selected. As DNA, the CDR3 is TGTGCCAGCAGTTTATCACTCTCGACAGGGACCACACAATCTGAGCAGTTCTTC. Its protein is CASSLSLSTGTTQSEQFF.